The clone carrying this TCR beta chain occurred many times. Its specificity is not known. This entry comes from a study of identical twins. Notes on the study in general: Alpha sequences that were out-of-frame and twin-shared showed an excess of low generation probability. Cross-sectional statistical analysis was relied on for the conclusions, without the same donors being followed.

Template switching introduced a universal primer site, and the cDNA bore unique molecular identifiers. TCRdb analysed the 5' RACE reads with MiXCR anew, one entry per CDR3 protein. The repertoire holds some 500,000 distinct CDR3 sequences, with 13% to 15% as singletons. The CDR3 totals 15 residues. Looked up from germline, CDR1 is LGHNA and CDR2 is YNFKEQ. V gave up 1 base and J gave up 4 bases; unmatched junction bases: 1. In addition, the sample was reused for a study of yellow fever vaccine responses in identical twins. That work states: A vaccine T cell response that seemed partly convergent and partly personalized was reported in twins.

The sample consisted of CD4+ T cells sorted from blood. The clonotype was recovered from a woman between 18 and 29 years old in good health. The chain employs TRBV4-2 and TRBJ2-3, with TRBD1 identical over 11 bases. Here the CDR3 reads CASSQGTGGADTQYF. The CDR3 DNA sequence: TGTGCCAGCAGCCAAGGGACAGGGGGCGCAGATACGCAGTATTTT.